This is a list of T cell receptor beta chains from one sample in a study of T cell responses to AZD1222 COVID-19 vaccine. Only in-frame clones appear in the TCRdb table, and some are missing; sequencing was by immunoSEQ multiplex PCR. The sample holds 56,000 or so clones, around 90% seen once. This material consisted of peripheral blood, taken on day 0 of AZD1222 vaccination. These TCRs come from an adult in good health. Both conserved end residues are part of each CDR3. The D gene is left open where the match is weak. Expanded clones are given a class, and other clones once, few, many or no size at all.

TGTGCCAGCAGCTTAGATGGACAGGGATATCAGCCCCAGCATTTT,CASSLDGQGYQPQHF,TRBD1,TRBV7-2,TRBJ1-5,15,.
TGTGCCAGTAGTATTCAAGGGGCCCTAGAGACCCAGTACTTC,CASSIQGALETQYF,.,TRBV19,TRBJ2-5,14,once
TGTGCCAGCCGTATCCTGACTAGCGCGTCCTACGAGCAGTACTTC,CASRILTSASYEQYF,.,TRBV21-1,TRBJ2-7,15,.
TGTGCCAGCAGTTACAGGGGTAGCGGGATGAATGAGCAGTACTTC,CASSYRGSGMNEQYF,TRBD2,TRBV6-5,TRBJ2-7,15,once
TGTGCCAGCAGTGAAGGCGCGGGAGGAGCCTACGAGCAGTACTTC,CASSEGAGGAYEQYF,TRBD2,TRBV6-4,TRBJ2-7,15,.
TGTGCCAGCAGCTCCAGGGGGGAGCGGGAGATCTCTGGGGCCAACGTCCTGACTTTC,CASSSRGEREISGANVLTF,.,TRBV5-6,TRBJ2-6,19,.
TGTGCCAGCAGCCTGGGACTAGCAGTCAGGGGAGAGTACTTC,CASSLGLAVRGEYF,TRBD2,TRBV6-2/TRBV6-3,TRBJ2-7,14,.
TGTGCCAGCAGCTTTCAAGAGACCCAGTACTTC,CASSFQETQYF,.,TRBV11-3,TRBJ2-5,11,.
TGTGCCAGCAGCCAAGAGTCGTGGGGACTAGCGGGATATGAGCAGTTCTTC,CASSQESWGLAGYEQFF,TRBD2,TRBV3-1/TRBV3-2,TRBJ2-1,17,.
TGTGCCAGCAGCTTAGGAGGACAGGAACCCCAGTATTTT,CASSLGGQEPQYF,TRBD1,TRBV7-2,TRBJ2-3,13,.
TGTGCCAGCAGCCCACCCCTCTTGGGGGGGATTTACAATGAGCAGTTCTTC,CASSPPLLGGIYNEQFF,TRBD2,TRBV11-3,TRBJ2-1,17,.
TGTGCCAGCAGCCCGAGACAGGGCGACCGCTATGGCTACACCTTC,CASSPRQGDRYGYTF,TRBD1,TRBV7-6,TRBJ1-2,15,once
TGTGCCAGCAGTGAAGCATCGGGACTAGCGGGGATCCAAGAGACCCAGTACTTC,CASSEASGLAGIQETQYF,TRBD2,TRBV2,TRBJ2-5,18,.
TGTGCCAGCAGCGTGGACAGAAGCTCTGGAAACACCATATATTTT,CASSVDRSSGNTIYF,.,TRBV11-3,TRBJ1-3,15,.